The 16 T cell receptor beta chains below were found in one sample sequenced in a study of untreated major depressive disorder. No antigen is known for these receptors. The study, taken as a whole, reports: Depressed patients' CD4+ T cells carried increased TRBV05-01 (Vbeta 5.1) usage versus control CD4+ T cells.

This table comes from immunoSEQ multiplex PCR, and its TCRdb copy is limited to in-frame clones, with some not included. The data hold about 20,000 clones, with 92% observed a single time. Sequences were obtained from CD4+ T cells from PBMCs. These TCRs come from a woman in her 40s with major depressive disorder.

The chain combines TRBV12-5 with TRBJ1-1; D possibly corresponds to TRBD1 (5 bases). Germline-derived CDR1 and CDR2 are LGHNT and FRNRAP. Trimming shortened V by 1 base and J by 8 bases, and 14 bases separated the two germline ends. The CDR3 is 14 residues long. The CDR3 loop reads CASGLGSGNREAFF. The CDR3 nucleotides read TGTGCTAGTGGTTTGGGGTCGGGGAACAGGGAAGCTTTCTTT.

The chain has TRBV2 and TRBJ1-5; 9 bases map to TRBD1. Germline V gene lookup returns CDR1 SNHLY and CDR2 FYNNEI. V shed 4 bases, J shed 6 bases, and the junction held 7 bases outside the gene matches. The CDR3 is 15 amino acids. CDR3 region: CASSARDRVGQPQHF. In DNA, the CDR3 is TGTGCCAGCAGTGCTAGGGACAGGGTCGGTCAGCCCCAGCATTTT.

The chain employs TRBV27 and TRBJ2-3, with D maybe TRBD2 (6 bases). The CDR3 spans 12 residues. Trimming shortened V by 5 bases and J by 3 bases, and 6 bases separated the two germline ends. Germline values: CDR1 MNHEY, CDR2 SMNVEV (reference sequence). CDR3 loop: CASSRGTDTQYF. As DNA, the CDR3 is TGTGCCAGCAGTCGGGGGACAGATACGCAGTATTTT.

This chain uses TRBV7-9 with TRBJ1-4, with unresolved D. The V end lost 5 bases, the J end lost 8 bases, and 9 bases lay between the germline ends. The CDR3 length is 12 residues. Germline V lookup: CDR1 SEHNR, CDR2 FQNEAQ (reference sequence). CDR3 sequence reads: CASSLGLEKLFF. In DNA, the CDR3 is TGTGCCAGCAGCCTCGGACTGGAAAAACTGTTTTTT. Full variable domain (outside the CDR3, taken from reference TRBV7-9 and TRBJ1-4): DTGVSQNPRHKITKRGQNVTFRCDPISEHNRLYWYRQTLGQGPEFLTYFQNEAQLEKSRLLSDRFSAERPKGSFSTLEIQRTEQGDSAMYLCASSLGLEKLFFGSGTQLSVL.

The chain combines TRBV19 with TRBJ1-1, with 10 bases fitting TRBD1. Germline assignment: CDR1 LNHDA and CDR2 SQIVND (reference sequence). There are 19 residues in the CDR3. Trimming took 3 bases from V and 0 from J; bases not matched to a gene: 13. CDR3 sequence reads: CASSMPWDRGLGMNTEAFF. In DNA form, the CDR3 reads TGTGCCAGTAGTATGCCGTGGGACAGGGGATTGGGAATGAACACTGAAGCTTTCTTT.

The V call is TRBV29-1, the J call TRBJ1-1, with 11 bases that match TRBD1. The germline V gene encodes CDR1 SQVTM and CDR2 ANQGSEA. V was pared by 7 bases and J by 1 base, with 5 bases of the junction left unmatched. The CDR3 spans 14 residues. CDR3 DNA sequence: TGCAGCGGCGGGACAGGGGGTCGGAACACTGAAGCTTTCTTT. As protein: CSGGTGGRNTEAFF.

The chain combines TRBV5-6 with TRBJ1-1; no clear D. Germline V gives CDR1 SGHDT, CDR2 YYEEEE. Between the trimmed V and J ends, which lost 2 bases and 5 bases, there was a span of 13 bases. The CDR3 runs 14 residues. CDR3 nucleotide sequence: TGTGCCAGCAGCTTAGGGTTCCCGGGGACTGAAGCTTTCTTT. Protein product: CASSLGFPGTEAFF.

This sequence joins TRBV11-1 and TRBJ2-1; a possible D gene is TRBD1 (5 bases). Germline V gene sequence: CDR1 SGHAT, CDR2 FQDESV (reference sequence). The CDR3 sequence is 15 residues long. The V end lost 3 bases, the J end lost 10 bases, and 19 bases lay between the germline ends. CDR3 loop: CASSFSASRAREQFF. CDR3 bases: TGTGCCAGCAGCTTTTCGGCCAGCAGGGCTCGGGAGCAGTTCTTC.

The rearrangement uses TRBV6-1 and TRBJ1-2; D remains ambiguous. Between the trimmed V and J ends, which lost 7 bases and 8 bases, there was a span of 20 bases. The V gene's germline CDR1 is MNHNS and CDR2 SASEGT. The CDR3 is made up of 14 amino acids. The CDR3 spells CASNFPPEIGGYTF. The CDR3 DNA follows: TGTGCCAGCAATTTCCCGCCCGAAATTGGGGGCTACACCTTC.

The chain uses TRBV4-2 and TRBJ1-5, with a weak D call TRBD1 (6 bases). The germline gives CDR1 LGHNA, CDR2 YNFKEQ. The CDR3 is 15 residues long. V was cut by 4 bases and J by 1 base, with 11 bases left in between. The CDR3 bases are TGTGCCAGCAGCCCCCGAACAGGGAGCAATCAGCCCCAGCATTTT. Encoded protein: CASSPRTGSNQPQHF.

The chain links TRBV5-1 to TRBJ1-2, with a tentative D call TRBD1 (6 bases). V was trimmed by 3 bases and J by 4 bases, leaving 16 bases between them. The CDR3 is 15 residues long. Germline lookup yields CDR1 SGHRS and CDR2 YFSETQ. The CDR3 DNA follows: TGCGCCAGCAGCTCGGGACACCCTGGGGGCTATGGCTACACCTTC. Translated, it gives CASSSGHPGGYGYTF.

The V gene is TRBV18, the J gene TRBJ1-1; weak D call: TRBD1 (5 bases). The ends were cut back, 2 bases at V and 3 bases at J, with 16 bases in the middle. The CDR3 extends over 16 amino acids. CDR1 KGHSH and CDR2 LQKENI come from the germline V gene. The CDR3 DNA reads TGTGCCAGCTCACCAATTGGTCCAGGGTTGGACACTGAAGCTTTCTTT. Amino acids: CASSPIGPGLDTEAFF.

This clone was seen only once. The chain joins TRBV6-5 to TRBJ1-1; D possibly corresponds to TRBD1 (6 bases). V dropped 5 bases and J dropped 4 bases, with 17 bases sitting between them. The germline gives CDR1 MNHEY, CDR2 SVGAGI. This CDR3 is 15 amino acids long. CDR3 nucleotide sequence: TGTGCCAGCAGTAAACAGACAGGCTTGGGCACTGAAGCTTTCTTT. Residues: CASSKQTGLGTEAFF.

The gene calls are TRBV30 and TRBJ2-3; TRBD1 agrees at 9 bases. V was pared by 3 bases and J by 0 bases, with 16 bases of the junction left unmatched. This CDR3 comprises 19 residues. Germline V gives CDR1 GTSNPN, CDR2 SVGIG (reference sequence). Here the CDR3 reads CAWSPPGPGTGKSTDTQYF. The CDR3 DNA reads TGTGCCTGGAGCCCACCGGGTCCCGGGACAGGGAAGAGCACAGATACGCAGTATTTT.

The chain has TRBV5-1 and TRBJ2-5; 10 bases are shared with TRBD1. Germline CDR1 reads SGHRS; CDR2 reads YFSETQ. CDR3 length: 15 amino acids. V was pared by 4 bases and J by 5 bases, with 8 bases of the junction left unmatched. CDR3: CASSQGTGVRETQYF. The CDR3 coding sequence is TGCGCCAGCAGCCAAGGGACAGGGGTCCGGGAGACCCAGTACTTC.

The rearrangement uses TRBV30 and TRBJ1-4; D gene uncertain. The CDR3 consists of 13 residues. Trimming left V 3 bases short and J 6 bases short, with 11 bases between. Germline CDR1 GTSNPN, CDR2 SVGIG (reference sequence). CDR3 coding DNA: TGTGCCTGGAGCTGGCAGAGGGATGAAAAACTGTTTTTT. This codes for CAWSWQRDEKLFF.